These 15 T cell receptor beta chains came from one sample sequenced in a study of OX40 agonist ivuxolimab in advanced cancers. Profiled with immunoSEQ multiplex PCR; TCRdb holds only in-frame clones, not every one. In the table there are around 60,000 clones, approximately 81% of which are singletons. Specimen: CD4+ or CD8+ T cells sorted from blood, collected in a trial of the OX40 agonist ivuxolimab. The receptors were sampled from an adult with an advanced solid tumor such as melanoma, head and neck, liver or kidney cancer.

The chain has TRBV5-6 and TRBJ2-7, with D hard to call. There are 12 residues in the CDR3. CDR1 is SGHDT, CDR2 YYEEEE, per germline. V lost 4 bases and J 2 bases, leaving 7 bases between the germline ends. The CDR3 DNA sequence: TGTGCCAGCAGCGCAGACCCCTACGAGCAGTACTTC. Protein product: CASSADPYEQYF.

The chain recombines TRBV6-4 with TRBJ1-2; D is perhaps TRBD1 (5 bases). This CDR3 has 19 amino acids. Per germline, CDR1 MRHNA and CDR2 SNTAGT. The V and J ends lost 3 bases and 1 base respectively, with 24 bases between them. The CDR3 reads CASSEGARRGIPRNYGYTF. In DNA form, the CDR3 reads TGTGCCAGCAGTGAAGGTGCGCGTAGGGGAATCCCTCGTAACTATGGCTACACCTTC.

The chain recombines TRBV6-1 with TRBJ2-7, with 10 positions matching TRBD1. The trim removed 8 bases at V and 0 bases at J, leaving 7 bases unmatched. CDR1 is MNHNS and CDR2 is SASEGT in the germline V gene. There are 15 residues in the CDR3. The CDR3 here is CASVVGTGVSYEQYF. Written as DNA, the CDR3 is TGTGCCAGCGTTGTCGGGACAGGGGTCTCCTACGAGCAGTACTTC.

The chain combines TRBV5-1 with TRBJ1-1, with D unclear. V gave up 2 bases and J gave up 5 bases, with 10 bases separating them. This CDR3 is built from 13 residues. Per the germline V gene, CDR1 is SGHRS and CDR2 is YFSETQ. Here the CDR3 DNA reads TGCGCCAGCAGCTTCCCTCCCCGAACTGAAGCTTTCTTT. Its translation is CASSFPPRTEAFF. Supplemented by reference TRBV5-1 and TRBJ1-1, the full variable domain reads KAGVTQTPRYLIKTRGQQVTLSCSPISGHRSVSWYQQTPGQGLQFLFEYFSETQRNKGNFPGRFSGRQFSNSRSEMNVSTLELGDSALYLCASSFPPRTEAFFGQGTRLTVV.

This clone occurred once. The genes are TRBV9 and TRBJ1-3, with D perhaps matching TRBD1 (5 bases). Trimming left V 1 base short and J 4 bases short, with 15 bases between. Germline loops: CDR1 SGDLS, CDR2 YYNGEE. CDR3 length: 16 residues. CDR3 sequence: CASSVQGPLAGNTIYF. The CDR3 DNA reads as TGTGCCAGCAGCGTACAGGGCCCCCTGGCAGGAAACACCATATATTTT.

V gene TRBV21-1 combines with J gene TRBJ2-1; the D segment call TRBD2 is taken from the table without a DNA check. TRBV21-1 is labeled a pseudogene. The CDR3 sequence is 17 residues long. As DNA, the CDR3 is TGTGCCAGCAGCAAAGAACGGACTAGCGGGAGGCACAATGAGCAGTTCTTC. It specifies CASSKERTSGRHNEQFF.

The rearrangement links TRBV5-1 to TRBJ1-2, with TRBD1 matching 8 bases. The V gene's germline CDR1 is SGHRS and CDR2 YFSETQ. With V trimmed by 1 base and J by 7 bases, 6 bases remained unmatched. CDR3 length: 14 amino acids. DNA of the CDR3: TGCGCCAGCAGCTTGCTCCAGGGGGCCTCTGGCTACACCTTC. It yields the protein CASSLLQGASGYTF.

This chain uses TRBV7-9 with TRBJ2-5; unclear D gene. The V gene lost 3 bases and the J gene lost 5 bases, with 10 bases spanning the gap. CDR1 SEHNR and CDR2 FQNEAQ come from the germline V gene (reference sequence). This CDR3 has 13 residues. CDR3 nucleotides: TGTGCCAGCAGCTTGTCCCGAGAGGAGACCCAGTACTTC. This gives the protein CASSLSREETQYF.

This chain links TRBV6-1 with TRBJ2-1; 9 bases are shared with TRBD1. The CDR3 consists of 14 residues. Germline V gene sequence: CDR1 MNHNS, CDR2 SASEGT. The CDR3 coding sequence is TGTGCTTGCCCGAGGGACAGGGAGGTCGATGAGCAGTTCTTC. Its translation is CACPRDREVDEQFF.

This clone appeared once. This chain uses TRBV25-1 with TRBJ1-2; D not resolved. The germline gives CDR1 MGHDK, CDR2 SYGVNS. The CDR3 contains 14 residues. Trimming took 1 base from V and 4 from J, leaving 10 bases between them. The DNA of the CDR3 is TGTGCCAGCAGTGAATCCGGCAGCTCCTATGGCTACACCTTC. It specifies CASSESGSSYGYTF.

This clone showed up just a few times. The V gene is TRBV5-1, the J gene TRBJ2-4; TRBD2 matches at 7 bases. The CDR3 is 15 amino acids. Trimming removed 0 bases from V and 6 bases from J; junction bases left unmatched: 6. The germline V gene has CDR1 SGHRS and CDR2 YFSETQ. The CDR3 reads CASSLAGREGNIQYF. The DNA of the CDR3 is TGCGCCAGCAGCTTGGCCGGAAGGGAGGGAAACATTCAGTACTTC.

V and J are TRBV9 and TRBJ2-7, with no clear D. V was trimmed by 2 bases and J by 5 bases, leaving 17 bases between them. Looked up from germline, CDR1 is SGDLS and CDR2 is YYNGEE. This CDR3 has 15 amino acids. The CDR3, as DNA: TGTGCCAGCAGCGTGGGGTCTCTCGCCTCTGACGAGCAGTACTTC. Its translation is CASSVGSLASDEQYF.

The chain is built from TRBV4-3 and TRBJ2-1; TRBD2 agrees at 10 bases. This CDR3 has 16 residues. V lost 4 bases to trimming and J lost 4 bases; unmatched junction nucleotides: 7. Per germline, CDR1 LGHNA and CDR2 YSLEER. CDR3 sequence: CASSRRTSGVYNEQFF. DNA for the CDR3: TGCGCCAGCAGCCGGCGTACTAGCGGGGTGTACAATGAGCAGTTCTTC.

The rearrangement joins TRBV2 to TRBJ2-1; maybe TRBD1 (5 bases). This CDR3 contains 14 residues. Trimming removed 4 bases from V and 7 bases from J, with 14 bases in between. Germline V lookup: CDR1 SNHLY, CDR2 FYNNEI. CDR3 protein: CASSGWSGWNEQFF. CDR3 DNA: TGTGCCAGCAGTGGTTGGTCAGGGTGGAATGAGCAGTTCTTC.

This chain connects TRBV6-5 to TRBJ2-1, with 10 nucleotides matching TRBD1. The CDR3 covers 14 residues. V was clipped by 4 bases and J by 9 bases; unmatched bases: 6. The germline V gene has CDR1 MNHEY and CDR2 SVGAGI. CDR3 sequence (DNA): TGTGCCAGCAGTTTCCGGACAGGGGGGACTGAGCAGTTCTTC. Translation gives CASSFRTGGTEQFF.